This T cell receptor beta chain was profiled in a study of early T cells in non-severe SARS-CoV-2 infection. Study context: Sequencing used unsorted whole-blood bulk RNA, so chains lack pairing.

Regarding the study as a whole: In VDJdb matching, anti-spike CD8 responses were favored while private and CD4 specificities went missing.

V was trimmed by 6 bases and J by 4 bases, leaving 12 bases between them. The germline gives CDR1 SNHLY, CDR2 FYNNEI. The CDR3 runs to 13 residues. This clonotype has just a few counts. The antigen is not known. Separate cDNA molecules each had unique molecular identifiers attached to them. TCRdb ran MiXCR on the 5' RACE reads and lists one entry per CDR3 protein. The sample includes around 50,000 distinct CDR3 sequences, around a tenth of them seen just once. The V gene is TRBV2, the J gene TRBJ2-5; the D gene is possibly TRBD2 (7 bases). Sequenced: whole blood. This TCR came from an adult who was a healthcare worker with PCR-confirmed SARS-CoV-2 infection or an uninfected control (not recorded which). Written as DNA, the CDR3 is TGTGCCAGCAGCCGCGGGGGCAGAGAGACCCAGTACTTC. It encodes CASSRGGRETQYF.